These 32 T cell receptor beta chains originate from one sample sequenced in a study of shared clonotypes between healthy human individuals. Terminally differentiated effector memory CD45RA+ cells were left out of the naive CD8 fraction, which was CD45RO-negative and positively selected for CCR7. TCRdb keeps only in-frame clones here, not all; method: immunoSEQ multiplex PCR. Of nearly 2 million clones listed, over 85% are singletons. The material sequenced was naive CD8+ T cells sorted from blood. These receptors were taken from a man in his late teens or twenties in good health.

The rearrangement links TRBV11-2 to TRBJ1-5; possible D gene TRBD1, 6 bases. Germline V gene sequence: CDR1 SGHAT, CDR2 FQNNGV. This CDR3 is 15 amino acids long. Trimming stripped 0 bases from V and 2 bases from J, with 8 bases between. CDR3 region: CASSLERGGNQPQHF. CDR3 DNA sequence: TGTGCCAGCAGCTTAGAAAGGGGGGGCAATCAGCCCCAGCATTTT.

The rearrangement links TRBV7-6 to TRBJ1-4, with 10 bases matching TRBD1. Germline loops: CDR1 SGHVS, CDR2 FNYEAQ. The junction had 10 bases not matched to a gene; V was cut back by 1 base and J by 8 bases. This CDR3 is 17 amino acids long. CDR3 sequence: CASSLGATGGMNEKLFF. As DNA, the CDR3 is TGTGCCAGCAGCTTAGGTGCGACAGGGGGCATGAACGAAAAACTGTTTTTT.

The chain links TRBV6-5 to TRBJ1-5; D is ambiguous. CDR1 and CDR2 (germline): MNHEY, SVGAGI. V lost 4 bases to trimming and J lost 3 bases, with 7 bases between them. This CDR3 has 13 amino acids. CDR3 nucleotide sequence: TGTGCCAGCAGTTCGGAGATCAATCAGCCCCAGCATTTT. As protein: CASSSEINQPQHF.

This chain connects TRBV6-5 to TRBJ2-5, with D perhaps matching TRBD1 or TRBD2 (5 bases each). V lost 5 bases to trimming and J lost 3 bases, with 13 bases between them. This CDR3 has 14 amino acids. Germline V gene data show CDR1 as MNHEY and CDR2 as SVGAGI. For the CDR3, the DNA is TGTGCCAGCAGTAGCCCGGGACGTGAAGAGACCCAGTACTTC. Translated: CASSSPGREETQYF.

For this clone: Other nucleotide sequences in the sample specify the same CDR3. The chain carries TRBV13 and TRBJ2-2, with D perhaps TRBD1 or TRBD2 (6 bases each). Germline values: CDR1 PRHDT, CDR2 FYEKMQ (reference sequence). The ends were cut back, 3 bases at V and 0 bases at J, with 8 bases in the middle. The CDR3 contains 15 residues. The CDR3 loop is CASSLRGANTGELFF. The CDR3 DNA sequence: TGTGCCAGCAGCTTGAGGGGGGCGAACACCGGGGAGCTGTTTTTT. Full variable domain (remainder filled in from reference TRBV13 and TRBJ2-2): AAGVIQSPRHLIKEKRETATLKCYPIPRHDTVYWYQQGPGQDPQFLISFYEKMQSDKGSIPDRFSAQQFSDYHSELNMSSLELGDSALYFCASSLRGANTGELFFGEGSRLTVL.

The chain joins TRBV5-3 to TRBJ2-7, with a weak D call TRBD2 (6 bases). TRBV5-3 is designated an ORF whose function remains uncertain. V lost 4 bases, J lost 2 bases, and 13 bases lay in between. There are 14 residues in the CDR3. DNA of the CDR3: TGTGCCAGAAGCCCCGGGGGAGTTACCTACGAGCAGTACTTC. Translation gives CARSPGGVTYEQYF.

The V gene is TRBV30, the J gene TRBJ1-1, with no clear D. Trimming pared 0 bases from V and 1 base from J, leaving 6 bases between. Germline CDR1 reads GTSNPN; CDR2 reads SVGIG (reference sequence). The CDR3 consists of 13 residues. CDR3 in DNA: TGTGCCTGGAGTGTCGCAAAGAACACTGAAGCTTTCTTT. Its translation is CAWSVAKNTEAFF.

The CDR3 reads CASSDGTGDGQPQHF. The CDR3, as DNA: TGCGCCAGCAGTGACGGGACAGGGGATGGTCAGCCCCAGCATTTT. The rearrangement links TRBV10-1 to TRBJ1-5, with 10 bases lining up with TRBD1. The germline gives CDR1 WNHNN, CDR2 SYGVQD (reference sequence). This CDR3 is 15 amino acids long. Trimming at V came to 3 bases and at J to 6 bases, leaving 5 bases not matched to a gene.

CDR3 nucleotides: TGTGCCAGCAGTGTAAAATCCCAGTTCTCGGACGGACTCTACGAGCAGTACTTC. Translated: CASSVKSQFSDGLYEQYF. J is TRBJ2-7 and V is TRBV6-1; tentatively, D is TRBD2 (5 bases). Germline V CDR1 and CDR2: MNHNS, SASEGT. Trimming shortened V by 4 bases and J by 3 bases, and 25 bases separated the two germline ends. The CDR3 spans 18 residues.

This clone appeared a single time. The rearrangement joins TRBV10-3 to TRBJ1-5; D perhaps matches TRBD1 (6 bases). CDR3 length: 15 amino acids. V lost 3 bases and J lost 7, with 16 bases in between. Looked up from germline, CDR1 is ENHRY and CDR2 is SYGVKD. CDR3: CAISDSMRGDQPQHF. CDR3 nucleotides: TGTGCCATCAGTGATTCAATGAGGGGGGACCAGCCCCAGCATTTT.

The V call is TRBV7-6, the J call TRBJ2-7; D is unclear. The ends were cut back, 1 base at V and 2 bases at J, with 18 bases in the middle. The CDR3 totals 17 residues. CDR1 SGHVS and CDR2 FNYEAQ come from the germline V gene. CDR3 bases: TGTGCCAGCAGCTTAGGATCCGCTGCCCTGACAACCTACGAGCAGTACTTC. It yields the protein CASSLGSAALTTYEQYF.

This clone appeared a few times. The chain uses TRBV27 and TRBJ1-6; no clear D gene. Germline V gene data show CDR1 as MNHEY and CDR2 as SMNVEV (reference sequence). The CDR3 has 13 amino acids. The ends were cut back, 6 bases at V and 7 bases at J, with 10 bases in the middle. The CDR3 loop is CASSSWTNSPLHF. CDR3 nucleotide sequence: TGTGCCAGCAGCTCATGGACGAATTCACCCCTCCACTTT.

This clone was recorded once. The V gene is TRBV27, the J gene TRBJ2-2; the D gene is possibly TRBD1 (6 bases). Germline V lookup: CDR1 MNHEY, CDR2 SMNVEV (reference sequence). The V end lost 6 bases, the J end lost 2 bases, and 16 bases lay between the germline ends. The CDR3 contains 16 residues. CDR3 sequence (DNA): TGTGCCAGCAGAATATTAGGGACACACAACACCGGGGAGCTGTTTTTT. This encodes CASRILGTHNTGELFF.

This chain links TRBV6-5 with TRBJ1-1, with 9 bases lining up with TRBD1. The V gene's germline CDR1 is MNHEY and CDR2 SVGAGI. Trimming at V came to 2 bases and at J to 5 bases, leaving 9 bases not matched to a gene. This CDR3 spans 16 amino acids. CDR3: CASSYTMGQGETEAFF. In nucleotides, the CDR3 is TGTGCCAGCAGTTACACCATGGGACAGGGCGAGACTGAAGCTTTCTTT.

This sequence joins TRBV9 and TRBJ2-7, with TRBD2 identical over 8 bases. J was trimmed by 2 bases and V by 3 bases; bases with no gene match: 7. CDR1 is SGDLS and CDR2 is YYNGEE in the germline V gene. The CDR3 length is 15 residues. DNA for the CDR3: TGTGCCAGCAGCGAAGCGGGAGATCCCGCCTACGAGCAGTACTTC. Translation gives CASSEAGDPAYEQYF.

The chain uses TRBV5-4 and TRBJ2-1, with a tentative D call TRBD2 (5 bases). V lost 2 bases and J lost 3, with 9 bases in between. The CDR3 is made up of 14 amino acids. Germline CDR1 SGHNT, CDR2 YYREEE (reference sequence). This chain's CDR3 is CASSLETSYNEQFF. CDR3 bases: TGTGCCAGCAGCTTAGAAACTAGCTACAATGAGCAGTTCTTC. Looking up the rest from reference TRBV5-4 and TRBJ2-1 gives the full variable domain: ETGVTQSPTHLIKTRGQQVTLRCSSQSGHNTVSWYQQALGQGPQFIFQYYREEENGRGNFPPRFSGLQFPNYSSELNVNALELDDSALYLCASSLETSYNEQFFGPGTRLTVL.

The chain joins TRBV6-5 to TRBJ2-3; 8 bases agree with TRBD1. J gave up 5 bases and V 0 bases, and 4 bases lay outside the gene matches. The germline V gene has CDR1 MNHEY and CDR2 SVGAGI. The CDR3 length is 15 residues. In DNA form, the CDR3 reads TGTGCCAGCAGTTACTCGATTACAGGGGGAGATACGCAGTATTTT. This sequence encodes CASSYSITGGDTQYF.

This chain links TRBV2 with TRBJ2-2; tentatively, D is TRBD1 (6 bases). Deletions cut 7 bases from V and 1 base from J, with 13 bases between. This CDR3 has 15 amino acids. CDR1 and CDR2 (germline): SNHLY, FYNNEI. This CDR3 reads CASMNQGQNTGELFF. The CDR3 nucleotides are TGTGCCAGCATGAACCAGGGACAGAACACCGGGGAGCTGTTTTTT.

This chain's CDR3 is CASTPLGQGNYGYTF. The CDR3 DNA reads TGTGCCAGCACCCCTCTTGGACAGGGTAACTATGGCTACACCTTC. The V and J genes are TRBV6-1 and TRBJ1-2, with 8 bases matching TRBD1. The CDR3 totals 15 residues. CDR1 is MNHNS and CDR2 is SASEGT in the germline V gene. Germline trimming cut 7 bases from V and 1 base from J; bases unmatched to any gene: 8.

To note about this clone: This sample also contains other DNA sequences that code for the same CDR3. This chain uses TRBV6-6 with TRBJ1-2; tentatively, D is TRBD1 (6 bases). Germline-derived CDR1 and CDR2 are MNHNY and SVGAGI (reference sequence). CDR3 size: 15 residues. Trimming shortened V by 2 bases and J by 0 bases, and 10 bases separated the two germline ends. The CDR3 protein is CASSYLDSSNYGYTF. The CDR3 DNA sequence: TGTGCCAGCAGTTACCTGGACAGCTCTAACTATGGCTACACCTTC.

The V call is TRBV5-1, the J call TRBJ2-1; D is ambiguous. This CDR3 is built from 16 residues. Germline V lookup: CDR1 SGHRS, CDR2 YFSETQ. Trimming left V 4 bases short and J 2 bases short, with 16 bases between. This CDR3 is CASSRRPGQAYNEQFF. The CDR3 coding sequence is TGCGCCAGCAGCCGCCGTCCGGGTCAGGCCTACAATGAGCAGTTCTTC.

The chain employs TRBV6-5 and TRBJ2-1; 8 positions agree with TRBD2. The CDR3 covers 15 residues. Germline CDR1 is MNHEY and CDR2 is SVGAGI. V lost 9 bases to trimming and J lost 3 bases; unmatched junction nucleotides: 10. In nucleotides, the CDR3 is TGTGCCAGTTACTCGGGGGGGCCTGACTACAATGAGCAGTTCTTC. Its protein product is CASYSGGPDYNEQFF.

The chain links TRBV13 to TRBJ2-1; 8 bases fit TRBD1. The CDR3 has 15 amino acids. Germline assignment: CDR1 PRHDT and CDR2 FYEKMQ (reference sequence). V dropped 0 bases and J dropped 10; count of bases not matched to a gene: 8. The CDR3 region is CASSLGTGESGEQFF. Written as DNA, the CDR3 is TGTGCCAGCAGCTTAGGGACAGGGGAATCTGGGGAGCAGTTCTTC.

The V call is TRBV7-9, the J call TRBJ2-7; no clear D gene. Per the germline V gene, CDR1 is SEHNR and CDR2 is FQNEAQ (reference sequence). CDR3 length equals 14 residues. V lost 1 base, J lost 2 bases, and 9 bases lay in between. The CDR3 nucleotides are TGTGCCAGCAGCTTAGTTGAGGTCCCCTACGAGCAGTACTTC. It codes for CASSLVEVPYEQYF.

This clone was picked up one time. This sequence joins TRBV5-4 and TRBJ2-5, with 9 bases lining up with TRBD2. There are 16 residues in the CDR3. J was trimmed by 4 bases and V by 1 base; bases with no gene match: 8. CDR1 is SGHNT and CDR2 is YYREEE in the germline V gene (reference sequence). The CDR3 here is CASSLWGSGSGETQYF. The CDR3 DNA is TGTGCCAGCAGCTTGTGGGGTAGCGGGAGTGGAGAGACCCAGTACTTC.

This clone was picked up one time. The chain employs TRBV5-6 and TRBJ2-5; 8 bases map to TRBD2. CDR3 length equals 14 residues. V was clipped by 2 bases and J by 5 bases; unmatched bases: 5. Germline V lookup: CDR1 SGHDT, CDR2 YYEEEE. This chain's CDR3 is CASSFSGGGETQYF. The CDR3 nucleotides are TGTGCCAGCAGCTTCTCTGGCGGGGGGGAGACCCAGTACTTC.

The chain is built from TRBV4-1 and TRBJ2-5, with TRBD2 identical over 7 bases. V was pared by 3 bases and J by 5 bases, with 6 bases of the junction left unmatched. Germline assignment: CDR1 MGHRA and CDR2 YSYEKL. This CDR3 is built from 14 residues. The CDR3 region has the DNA TGCGCCAGCAGCCACACCCCCGGGGGGGAGACCCAGTACTTC. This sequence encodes CASSHTPGGETQYF.

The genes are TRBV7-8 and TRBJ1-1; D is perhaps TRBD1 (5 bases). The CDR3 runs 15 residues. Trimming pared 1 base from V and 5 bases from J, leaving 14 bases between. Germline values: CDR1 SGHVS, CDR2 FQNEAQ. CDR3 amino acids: CASSLGAGERTEAFF. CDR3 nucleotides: TGTGCCAGCAGCTTAGGAGCGGGGGAGAGGACTGAAGCTTTCTTT.

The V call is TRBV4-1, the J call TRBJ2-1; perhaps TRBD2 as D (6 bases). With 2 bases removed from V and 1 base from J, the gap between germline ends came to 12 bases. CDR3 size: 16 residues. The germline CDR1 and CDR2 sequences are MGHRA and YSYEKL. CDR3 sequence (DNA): TGCGCCAGCAGCCAATGGGTCGGGGGTTCCTACAATGAGCAGTTCTTC. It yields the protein CASSQWVGGSYNEQFF.

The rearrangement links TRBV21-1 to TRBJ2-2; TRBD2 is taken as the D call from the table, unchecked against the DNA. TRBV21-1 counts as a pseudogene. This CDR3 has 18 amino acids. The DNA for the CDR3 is TGTGCCAGCAGCAAACTGGGGAGGACTAGCTATTTCACCGGGGAGCTGTTTTTT. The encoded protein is CASSKLGRTSYFTGELFF.

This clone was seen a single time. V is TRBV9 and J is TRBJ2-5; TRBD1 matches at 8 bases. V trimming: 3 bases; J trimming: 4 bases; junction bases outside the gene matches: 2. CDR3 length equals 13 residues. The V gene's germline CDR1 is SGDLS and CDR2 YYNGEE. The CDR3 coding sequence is TGTGCCAGCAGCGGCGACAGGGGAGAGACCCAGTACTTC. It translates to CASSGDRGETQYF.

This chain's CDR3 is CASSPDRVPYNEQFF. CDR3 DNA: TGCGCCAGCAGTCCGGACAGGGTGCCCTACAATGAGCAGTTCTTC. The V gene is TRBV10-1, the J gene TRBJ2-1; 8 bases are a match to TRBD1. Germline V gene data show CDR1 as WNHNN and CDR2 as SYGVQD (reference sequence). Germline trimming cut 5 bases from V and 2 bases from J; bases unmatched to any gene: 5. The CDR3 consists of 15 residues.